This T cell receptor beta chain was found in a study of regulatory T cells in long-lasting Graves disease. This clonotype has ten or more counts. Both iRepertoire HTBI primers and Arm-PCR of CDR3 regions were used to build the TCR beta libraries. TCRdb re-called the multiplex PCR reads with MiXCR, one entry per CDR3 protein. The sample comprises 550,000 or so distinct CDR3 sequences, 9.5% to 15% of which are singletons, and about 8.9% rests with the top ten. CDR1 and CDR2 from the germline V gene are MNHEY and SMNVEV (reference sequence). CDR3 length: 18 residues. V shed 5 bases and J shed 4 bases, with 24 bases lying between them. Time point: newly diagnosed GD, antithyroid drugs for less than 3 months. RNA from PBMCs was the source of the TCR library. The sample was also reused in another study, on T cells in Graves' hyperthyroidism and ophthalmopathy. That report adds: Initially, a first-round RT-PCR of the TCR CDR3 employed the HTBI primer set.

This sequence was found in a woman between 25 and 40 years old with Graves disease. Sequenced material: peripheral blood mononuclear cells (PBMCs), taken at new diagnosis, from a patient treated with antithyroid drugs. The chain combines TRBV27 with TRBJ2-1, with D perhaps given as TRBD1 or TRBD2 (6 bases each). The CDR3 DNA reads as TGTGCCAGCAGTCCAAGGGGGGTCAGGGGAGTTTTTTACAATGAGCAGTTCTTC. As protein: CASSPRGVRGVFYNEQFF.